Below, 19 T cell receptor beta chains from the same sample are listed, as sequenced in a study of cytomegalovirus exposure and HLA in healthy donors. It was with 60 Vbeta and 13 Jbeta primers that the PCR ran. Some clones are missing from TCRdb's copy, which holds only in-frame ones; the method was immunoSEQ multiplex PCR. The sample carries tens of thousands of clones, roughly four fifths recorded once. Material: PBMCs. Source of these receptors: a man aged 50 or older in good health and CMV-seronegative.

The rearrangement uses TRBV10-3 and TRBJ2-2; possible D gene TRBD1, 6 bases. Trimming cost V 7 bases and J 3 bases, with 12 bases left between them. The CDR3 runs to 14 residues. CDR1 is ENHRY and CDR2 is SYGVKD in the germline V gene. The DNA for the CDR3 is TGTGCCATCAAGGGGGTGTGGGACACCGGGGAGCTGTTTTTT. Its translation is CAIKGVWDTGELFF.

The J gene is TRBJ1-1, the V gene TRBV12-5; weak D call: TRBD1 (5 bases). This CDR3 comprises 13 residues. In germline, CDR1 is LGHNT, CDR2 FRNRAP. The germline V and J ends were trimmed by 2 bases and 4 bases, with 8 bases remaining between them. CDR3 DNA sequence: TGTGCTAGTGGTTTGATGGACACCACTGAAGCTTTCTTT. This translates into CASGLMDTTEAFF.

The chain uses TRBV28 and TRBJ2-6, with D possibly being TRBD2 (6 bases). Germline loops: CDR1 MDHEN, CDR2 SYDVKM. Between the trimmed V and J ends, which lost 5 bases and 1 base, there was a span of 12 bases. The CDR3 is 16 amino acids. CDR3 residues: CASSDGTESGANVLTF. The CDR3 DNA is TGTGCCAGCAGTGACGGGACTGAGTCTGGGGCCAACGTCCTGACTTTC.

This clone appeared a few times. The chain employs TRBV15 and TRBJ1-2; 8 nucleotides line up with TRBD1. From germline, CDR1 is LNHNV and CDR2 YYDKDF (reference sequence). The CDR3 contains 15 residues. Trimming cost V 3 bases and J 4 bases; bases outside gene matches: 7. The CDR3 DNA follows: TGTGCCACCAGCAGGGAGACAGGGGTAATCTATGGCTACACCTTC. Translated, it gives CATSRETGVIYGYTF.

The DNA of the CDR3 is TGTGCCAGCAAAAGGCCTCGGGACACTTTGAACACTGAAGCTTTCTTT. Protein product: CASKRPRDTLNTEAFF. The chain joins TRBV27 to TRBJ1-1; a weak D match, TRBD1 (6 bases). The CDR3 length is 16 residues. V was pared by 7 bases and J by 0 bases, with 18 bases between. The V gene's germline CDR1 is MNHEY and CDR2 SMNVEV (reference sequence).

This chain links TRBV11-2 with TRBJ1-2; D is unclear. Germline V gives CDR1 SGHAT, CDR2 FQNNGV. Trimming removed 3 bases at V and 8 bases at J, with 10 bases between. This CDR3 comprises 12 residues. The CDR3 nucleotides read TGTGCCAGCAGCTTTGCGGATCAAGGCTACACCTTC. Translated: CASSFADQGYTF.

In DNA form, the CDR3 reads TGTGCCAGCTCACCCGGACACCTCTCCTACGAGCAGTACTTC. This gives the protein CASSPGHLSYEQYF. This chain joins TRBV18 and TRBJ2-7; possible D gene TRBD1, 5 bases. CDR1 is KGHSH, CDR2 LQKENI, per germline. V lost 3 bases and J 0 bases, leaving 9 bases between the germline ends. The CDR3 is 14 amino acids.

The CDR3: CASSESRGGETQYF. The CDR3 DNA reads as TGTGCCAGCAGTGAATCCAGAGGAGGAGAGACCCAGTACTTC. The chain carries TRBV2 and TRBJ2-5; D may be TRBD2 (5 bases). The CDR3 runs to 14 residues. From germline, CDR1 is SNHLY and CDR2 FYNNEI. V dropped 2 bases and J dropped 4 bases, with 11 bases sitting between them. The full variable domain, with the rest looked up from reference TRBV2 and TRBJ2-5, is EPEVTQTPSHQVTQMGQEVILRCVPISNHLYFYWYRQILGQKVEFLVSFYNNEISEKSEIFDDQFSVERPDGSNFTLKIRSTKLEDSAMYFCASSESRGGETQYFGPGTRLLVL.

The chain is built from TRBV6-5 and TRBJ2-2; TRBD1 agrees at 7 bases. CDR3 length: 15 residues. V shed 8 bases and J 4 bases; nucleotides not matched to a gene: 10. Looked up from germline, CDR1 is MNHEY and CDR2 is SVGAGI. In DNA, the CDR3 is TGTGCCAGCGGCGCGGACAGGTCCTCCACCGGGGAGCTGTTTTTT. Its protein product is CASGADRSSTGELFF.

This clone showed up just once. This rearrangement joins TRBV28 to TRBJ2-7; D uncertain. CDR1 and CDR2 from the germline V gene are MDHEN and SYDVKM. The CDR3 has 14 residues. The V end lost 1 base, the J end lost 3 bases, and 10 bases lay between the germline ends. DNA for the CDR3: TGTGCCAGCAGTTTATCTCTCTCGGGCTACGAGCAGTACTTC. Its translation is CASSLSLSGYEQYF.

The V gene is TRBV5-6, the J gene TRBJ2-5, with 7 bases identical to TRBD1. Gene TRBJ2-7 matches the end of the DNA better, so the J call may be wrong. Germline V gene lookup returns CDR1 SGHDT and CDR2 YYEEEE. This CDR3 has 14 amino acids. CDR3 coding DNA: TGTGCCAGCAGCTTGAAAACAGGGGTGGGCGAGCAGTACTTC. Its protein product is CASSLKTGVGEQYF.

The CDR3 loop is CASSPWTGQAGELFF. DNA of the CDR3: TGTGCCAGCAGTCCGTGGACAGGGCAGGCCGGGGAGCTGTTTTTT. The rearrangement uses TRBV27 and TRBJ2-2, with TRBD1 identical over 8 bases. The CDR3 has 15 amino acids. V lost 5 bases, J lost 6 bases, and 8 bases stayed unmatched. Germline CDR1 MNHEY, CDR2 SMNVEV (reference sequence).

The chain joins TRBV9 to TRBJ2-1; 7 nucleotides agree with TRBD1. The V gene end was trimmed by 4 bases and the J gene end by 4 bases; junction bases not matched to a gene: 14. There are 17 residues in the CDR3. CDR1 and CDR2 (germline): SGDLS, YYNGEE. The CDR3 DNA follows: TGTGCCAGCAGCCCCCAAGATACGAGGGGGCGATACAATGAGCAGTTCTTC. It specifies CASSPQDTRGRYNEQFF.

The chain is built from TRBV6-5 and TRBJ1-1; D remains unclear. The germline V gene encodes CDR1 MNHEY and CDR2 SVGAGI. V dropped 1 base and J dropped 3 bases, with 9 bases sitting between them. This CDR3 region has 14 residues. The CDR3 sequence: CASSYYRWDTEAFF. As DNA, the CDR3 is TGTGCCAGCAGTTACTACAGATGGGACACTGAAGCTTTCTTT.

The sample holds a few counts of this clone. The CDR3 coding sequence is TGTGCCAGCAGTGAAGCGACAGGGACAAACTATGGCTACACCTTC. Residues: CASSEATGTNYGYTF. V gene TRBV2 combines with J gene TRBJ1-2, with 7 bases fitting TRBD1. CDR1 SNHLY and CDR2 FYNNEI come from the germline V gene. The CDR3 length is 15 residues. Germline trimming cut 0 bases from V and 2 bases from J; bases unmatched to any gene: 3.

This clone was recorded once. The CDR3 region has the DNA TGTGCCAGCAGCACTAGCAATGAGCAGTTCTTC. Encoded protein: CASSTSNEQFF. This chain connects TRBV6-6 to TRBJ2-1; possible D gene TRBD2, 5 bases. The CDR3 is 11 residues long. The V end lost 6 bases, the J end lost 6 bases, and 6 bases lay between the germline ends. From germline, CDR1 is MNHNY and CDR2 SVGAGI (reference sequence).

The CDR3 coding sequence is TGTGCCAGCAGTGAAGCGGGGCTGTACTACGAGCAGTACTTC. This encodes CASSEAGLYYEQYF. The rearrangement links TRBV2 to TRBJ2-7; tentative D call: TRBD1 (5 bases). The germline V gene has CDR1 SNHLY and CDR2 FYNNEI. Trimming removed 0 bases at V and 3 bases at J, with 9 bases between. The CDR3 runs 14 residues.

This clone was observed a few times. The CDR3 coding sequence is TGTGCCAGCTCTCCCGTGGGGGGTACCACTGAAGCTTTCTTT. Its protein product is CASSPVGGTTEAFF. The chain employs TRBV18 and TRBJ1-1; D is perhaps TRBD1 (5 bases). There are 14 residues in the CDR3. Trimming left V 6 bases short and J 4 bases short, with 15 bases between. The germline CDR1 and CDR2 sequences are KGHSH and LQKENI. Combining the CDR3 with reference TRBV18 and TRBJ1-1 gives the whole variable domain NAGVMQNPRHLVRRRGQEARLRCSPMKGHSHVYWYRQLPEEGLKFMVYLQKENIIDESGMPKERFSAEFPKEGPSILRIQQVVRGDSAAYFCASSPVGGTTEAFFGQGTRLTVV.

This clone turned up a few times. The chain links TRBV5-1 to TRBJ2-7; 11 bases are shared with TRBD1. The CDR3 is 15 residues long. The V segment lost 6 bases and the J segment 3 bases; nucleotides outside the gene matches: 8. Germline V gene data show CDR1 as SGHRS and CDR2 as YFSETQ. The CDR3 region is CASTKTGTGGYEQYF. CDR3 sequence (DNA): TGCGCCAGCACCAAGACCGGGACAGGGGGCTACGAGCAGTACTTC.